Described below is a single T cell receptor (beta chain) sequence and its context. This specimen comes from a study of blood T cell repertoires in COVID-19. The study drew participants aged about 18 to 89 years from roughly 25 US areas. Recovered status in Cohort 3 required two negative PCRs, clearance, or symptom resolution. Trimming at V came to 8 bases and at J to 3 bases, leaving 10 bases not matched to a gene. The CDR3 loop spans 15 amino acids. Germline V gene data show CDR1 as SQVTM and CDR2 as ANQGSEA. As handled by the study authors: For nucleated cells, counts were estimated from reference gene primer amplification. Repertoires were generated with immunoSEQ multiplex PCR, while TCRdb's copy carries only in-frame clones and drops some. V and J calls and clone size are as listed in that table; D and trimming were resolved from the DNA. The sample has a few hundred thousand clones; about nine tenths are singletons.

V is TRBV29-1 and J is TRBJ2-1; 10 bases are shared with TRBD2. The receptor's source is a woman aged 60 to 75 who had recovered from COVID-19. What was sequenced was PBMCs or T cells enriched from blood (not recorded which). The DNA of the CDR3 is TGCAGCACCCTCGGGGCTAGCGGGGGCTACAATGAGCAGTTCTTC. Its protein is CSTLGASGGYNEQFF.